Described below is a single T cell receptor (beta chain) sequence and its context. What it binds is not known. CDR3 length: 14 amino acids. Trimming stripped 3 bases from V and 6 bases from J, with 14 bases between. Germline V gene sequence: CDR1 SGHTA, CDR2 FQGNSA. This specimen comes from a study of beta chain features in type 1 diabetes. Study findings and constraints: Insertions were fewer and deletions more numerous at VDJ junctions in type 1 diabetes patients. Unsettled here was the matter of whether HLA type influences TCRB rearrangement. Patients showed naive, central memory and Treg TCRB repertoires that appeared more similar than those of healthy donors.

The study reverse transcribed the entire isolated RNA, so it sequenced expressed TCRB transcripts. Produced via immunoSEQ multiplex PCR; TCRdb's table is partial and in-frame only. This sample carries approximately 140,000 clones, less than 8.5% of them seen once, and the ten largest clones take about 1.4%. Sorted populations were all over 95% pure. The chain is built from TRBV7-2 and TRBJ1-1; a possible D gene is TRBD1 (5 bases). The sequencing input was central memory CD4+ T cells from blood. The TCR comes from a woman in her thirties in good health. In DNA form, the CDR3 reads TGTGCCAGCAGCTTTGACAGAGCCGAGCCTGAAGCTTTCTTT. Residues: CASSFDRAEPEAFF.